Each of the 13 T cell receptor beta chains below was sequenced from the same sample in a study of shared clonotypes between healthy human individuals. Assay: immunoSEQ multiplex PCR; the TCRdb copy retains only in-frame clones and omits some. The sample comprises roughly 2.6 million clones, roughly 92% of which are singletons, and over 0.12% rests with the top ten. The sample consisted of naive CD4+ T cells sorted from blood. The sample's subset: CD45RA+ positively selected. The receptors shown here come from a man between 18 and 29 years old in good health.

A few counts support this clone. This chain joins TRBV11-1 and TRBJ1-6; 7 bases match TRBD1. V was pared by 5 bases and J by 8 bases, with 6 bases of the junction left unmatched. Germline-derived CDR1 and CDR2 are SGHAT and FQDESV (reference sequence). This CDR3 is built from 14 residues. The CDR3, as DNA: TGTGCCAGCAGCAAAAGAGGGGGCGATTCACCCCTCCACTTT. Translation gives CASSKRGGDSPLHF.

This CDR3 is CASSETLGNTIYF. CDR3 bases: TGTGCCAGTAGTGAGACACTTGGAAACACCATATATTTT. The chain recombines TRBV19 with TRBJ1-3; D is undetermined. Per the germline V gene, CDR1 is LNHDA and CDR2 is SQIVND (reference sequence). The length of the CDR3 is 13 residues. V was clipped by 5 bases and J by 3 bases, with 8 bases between them.

The chain is built from TRBV6-1 and TRBJ2-1; 7 nucleotides align to TRBD2. Trimming at V came to 7 bases and at J to 1 base, leaving 7 bases not matched to a gene. CDR1 is MNHNS, CDR2 SASEGT, per germline. The CDR3 contains 15 residues. CDR3 amino acids: CASTQWGGSYNEQFF. CDR3 coding DNA: TGTGCCAGCACCCAATGGGGGGGGTCCTACAATGAGCAGTTCTTC.

The chain combines TRBV7-8 with TRBJ2-5; TRBD2 agrees at 7 bases. The CDR3 totals 14 residues. Trimming at V came to 1 base and at J to 5 bases, leaving 4 bases not matched to a gene. The germline V gene has CDR1 SGHVS and CDR2 FQNEAQ. CDR3 in DNA: TGTGCCAGCAGCTTAGATGCGGGAGTGGAGACCCAGTACTTC. It specifies CASSLDAGVETQYF.

This chain uses TRBV19 with TRBJ1-4; D not resolved. The V gene lost 1 base and the J gene lost 7 bases, with 13 bases spanning the gap. Germline V gives CDR1 LNHDA, CDR2 SQIVND (reference sequence). The CDR3 extends over 15 amino acids. Here the CDR3 DNA reads TGTGCCAGTAGTATAGGACAAGTCGGTAGTGAAAAACTGTTTTTT. This gives the protein CASSIGQVGSEKLFF.

This sequence joins TRBV5-6 and TRBJ2-1; 8 nucleotides agree with TRBD2. The germline gives CDR1 SGHDT, CDR2 YYEEEE. V dropped 4 bases and J dropped 6; count of bases not matched to a gene: 21. This CDR3 has 19 amino acids. The chain's CDR3 is CASSTTGPIAGLAGNEQFF. DNA of the CDR3: TGTGCCAGCAGCACAACCGGTCCGATCGCGGGGCTAGCGGGCAATGAGCAGTTCTTC.

The chain joins TRBV5-4 to TRBJ2-1, with TRBD2 matching over 7 bases. With 4 bases clipped from V and 1 base from J, the junction kept 8 bases outside the gene matches. The CDR3 totals 16 residues. Germline lookup yields CDR1 SGHNT and CDR2 YYREEE (reference sequence). The CDR3 sequence: CASSPDLAASYNEQFF. The CDR3 coding sequence is TGTGCCAGCAGCCCGGACCTAGCGGCTTCCTACAATGAGCAGTTCTTC.

J is TRBJ1-2 and V is TRBV6-5; D remains unclear. V was shortened by 2 bases and J by 8 bases, with 18 bases between the two germline ends. Germline CDR1 and CDR2: MNHEY and SVGAGI. CDR3 size: 15 residues. The CDR3 here is CASSYTGGRVEGYTF. The CDR3 coding sequence is TGTGCCAGCAGTTACACGGGAGGGAGGGTGGAGGGCTACACCTTC.

V and J are TRBV6-5 and TRBJ1-6; no firm D call. The V end was cut by 7 bases, the J end by 2 bases, with 9 bases between. CDR3 length: 14 residues. CDR1 is MNHEY, CDR2 SVGAGI, per germline. The CDR3 protein is CASMIEAYNSPLHF. CDR3 in DNA: TGTGCCAGCATGATCGAGGCCTATAATTCACCCCTCCACTTT.

The sample holds one count of this clone. V usage is TRBV7-2 and J usage is TRBJ1-3; D possibly corresponds to TRBD1 (5 bases). The germline CDR1 and CDR2 sequences are SGHTA and FQGNSA. V lost 4 bases, J lost 2 bases, and 9 bases lay in between. The CDR3 runs 14 residues. CDR3 DNA: TGTGCCAGCAGCTACCAGGGACCTGGAAACACCATATATTTT. Amino acids: CASSYQGPGNTIYF.

A note on this clone: The same CDR3 also results from other DNA sequences found in this sample. This chain uses TRBV5-1 with TRBJ1-1, with no clear D. This CDR3 is 12 amino acids long. The V end lost 3 bases, the J end lost 1 base, and 4 bases lay between the germline ends. Germline V gene lookup returns CDR1 SGHRS and CDR2 YFSETQ. The CDR3 DNA is TGCGCCAGCAGCTCTCCGAACACTGAAGCTTTCTTT. The encoded protein is CASSSPNTEAFF. Combining the CDR3 with reference TRBV5-1 and TRBJ1-1 gives the whole variable domain KAGVTQTPRYLIKTRGQQVTLSCSPISGHRSVSWYQQTPGQGLQFLFEYFSETQRNKGNFPGRFSGRQFSNSRSEMNVSTLELGDSALYLCASSSPNTEAFFGQGTRLTVV.

The chain has TRBV11-2 and TRBJ2-2; TRBD1 agrees at 8 bases. In germline, CDR1 is SGHAT, CDR2 FQNNGV. The length of the CDR3 is 16 residues. V dropped 6 bases and J dropped 3; count of bases not matched to a gene: 9. Here the CDR3 DNA reads TGTGCCAGCAGGCCCCCTGGCAGGGGGCACACCGGGGAGCTGTTTTTT. Its protein is CASRPPGRGHTGELFF.

The rearrangement joins TRBV20-1 to TRBJ2-1; D is ambiguous. The germline V gene encodes CDR1 DFQATT and CDR2 SNEGSKA (reference sequence). V shed 6 bases and J shed 4 bases, with 7 bases lying between them. The CDR3 loop spans 11 amino acids. The CDR3 nucleotides are TGCAGTGCCCCCGAGTACAATGAGCAGTTCTTC. As protein: CSAPEYNEQFF.